This T cell receptor beta chain was identified during a study of glioma-infiltrating T cells. The study, taken as a whole, reports: Very few CDR3 sequences were shared between tissue and blood.

Using RNA template, CDR3s of TCR alpha and beta were amplified with iRepertoire arm-PCR. TCRdb recomputed calls from the multiplex PCR reads with MiXCR, one row per CDR3 protein. The sample lists some 180,000 distinct CDR3 sequences, about 32% seen once, with over 20% in the top ten. At least ten counts were recorded for this clonotype. Antigen specificity is unknown. CDR3 size: 14 residues. In germline, CDR1 is MGHRA, CDR2 YSYEKL. Trimming took off 0 bases at V and 1 base at J, with 5 bases between the two ends. This sequence was found in a human donor with low-grade glioma or glioblastoma, undergoing nonglioma brain surgery, or in good health (not recorded which). This chain joins TRBV4-1 and TRBJ2-3; no clear D. Sample: glioma tissue, nonneoplastic brain tissue, or PBMCs (not recorded which). As DNA, the CDR3 is TGCGCCAGCAGCCAAGATAAGGGCACAGATACGCAGTATTTT. This translates into CASSQDKGTDTQYF.